This TCR beta chain was obtained from a study of blood T cells in healthy people across ages. The authors ran a second PCR of roughly 7 to 11 cycles using a sample-barcoded 5' primer and a J-beta primer mix. TCRdb independently ran MiXCR on the 5' RACE reads; one entry per CDR3 protein. The sample includes around 650,000 distinct CDR3 sequences, approximately 40% of them seen just once. This clonotype was seen a handful of times. Between the trimmed V and J ends, which lost 0 bases and 4 bases, there was a span of 12 bases. The CDR3 has 15 amino acids. Germline CDR1 and CDR2: LGHNA and YSLEER. Material for sequencing was blood. V and J are TRBV4-3 and TRBJ1-2; D not certain. This TCR was recovered from an elderly man in good health. CDR3: CASSQERGGGYGYTF. The CDR3 region has the DNA TGCGCCAGCAGCCAAGAACGCGGAGGAGGCTATGGCTACACCTTC.